This T cell receptor (beta chain) was documented in a study of blood T cells in healthy people across ages. Notes on the study in general: Per-million-T-cell TCR beta diversity fell roughly linearly with age. Correlation between TCR beta diversity and naive T cell percentage was strong.

As to this clonotype: Its cognate antigen is unknown.

Then a second PCR, running roughly 7 to 11 cycles, was carried out with a sample-barcoded 5' primer and a J-beta primer mix. TCRdb used MiXCR to reprocess the 5' RACE reads, holding one entry per CDR3 protein. The table lists about 680,000 distinct CDR3 sequences, 45% to 50% of them singletons, with approximately 32% in the top ten. Peripheral blood samples of 9 to 10 milliliters were drawn from each donor. Every sample had a minimum of 6.5 million PBMCs isolated. The source of this sequence is a woman in her sixties in good health. The material sequenced was blood.

The CDR3 DNA reads TGTGCCAGCACTTCGGGACAGGATTCAGATACGCAGTATTTT. This sequence encodes CASTSGQDSDTQYF. The chain is built from TRBV6-1 and TRBJ2-3; TRBD1 matches 8 bases. CDR3 length: 14 residues. The junction had 7 bases not matched to a gene; V was cut back by 7 bases and J by 4 bases. Germline lookup yields CDR1 MNHNS and CDR2 SASEGT.